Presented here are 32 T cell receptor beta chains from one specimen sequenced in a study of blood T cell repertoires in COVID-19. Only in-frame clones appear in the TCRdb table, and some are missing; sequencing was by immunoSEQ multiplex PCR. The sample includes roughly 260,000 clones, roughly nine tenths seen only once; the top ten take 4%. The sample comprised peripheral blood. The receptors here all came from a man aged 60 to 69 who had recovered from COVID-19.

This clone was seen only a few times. CDR3 loop: CASSPLGAGLNEQYF. The CDR3 DNA is TGTGCCAGCAGCCCTCTAGGGGCAGGGCTCAACGAGCAGTACTTC. The chain uses TRBV7-9 and TRBJ2-7; tentatively, D is TRBD1 (5 bases). CDR3 length: 15 amino acids. The V end was cut by 5 bases, the J end by 5 bases, with 19 bases between. From germline, CDR1 is SEHNR and CDR2 FQNEAQ (reference sequence).

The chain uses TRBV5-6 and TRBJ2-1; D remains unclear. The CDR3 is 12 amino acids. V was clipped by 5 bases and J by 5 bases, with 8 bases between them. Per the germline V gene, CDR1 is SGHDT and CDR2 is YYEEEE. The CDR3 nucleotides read TGTGCCAGCAGTATGGGCCACAATGAGCAGTTCTTC. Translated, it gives CASSMGHNEQFF.

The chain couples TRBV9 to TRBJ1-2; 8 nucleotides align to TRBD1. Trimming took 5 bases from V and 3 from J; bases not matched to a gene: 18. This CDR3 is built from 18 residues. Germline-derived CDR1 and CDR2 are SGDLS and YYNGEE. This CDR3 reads CASSPTQGAAPPYYGYTF. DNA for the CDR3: TGTGCCAGCAGTCCTACCCAGGGGGCCGCCCCTCCTTACTATGGCTACACCTTC.

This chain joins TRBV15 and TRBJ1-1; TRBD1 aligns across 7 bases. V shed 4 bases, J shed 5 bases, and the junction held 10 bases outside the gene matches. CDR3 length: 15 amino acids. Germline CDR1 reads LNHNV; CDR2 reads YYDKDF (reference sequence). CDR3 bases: TGTGCCACCAGCACCCTAAAGGGGGCAGGGACTGAAGCTTTCTTT. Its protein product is CATSTLKGAGTEAFF.

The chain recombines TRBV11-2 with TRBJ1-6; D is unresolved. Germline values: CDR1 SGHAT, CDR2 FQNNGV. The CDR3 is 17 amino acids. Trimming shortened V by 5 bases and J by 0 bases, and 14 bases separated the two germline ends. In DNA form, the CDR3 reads TGTGCCAGCAGCGCTCCACCCTCTAGCTCCTATAATTCACCCCTCCACTTT. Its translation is CASSAPPSSSYNSPLHF.

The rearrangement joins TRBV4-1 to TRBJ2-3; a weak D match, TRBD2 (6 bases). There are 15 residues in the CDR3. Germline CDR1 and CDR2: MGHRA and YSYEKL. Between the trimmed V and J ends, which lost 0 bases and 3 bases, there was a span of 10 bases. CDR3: CASSQDGTGTDTQYF. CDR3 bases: TGCGCCAGCAGCCAAGATGGGACTGGTACAGATACGCAGTATTTT.

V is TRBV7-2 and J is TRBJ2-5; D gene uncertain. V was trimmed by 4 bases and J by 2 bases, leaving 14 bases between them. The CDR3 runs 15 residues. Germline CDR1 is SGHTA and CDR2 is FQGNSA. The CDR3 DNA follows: TGTGCCAGCAGCTCCCCCAGATTTAATCAAGAGACCCAGTACTTC. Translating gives CASSSPRFNQETQYF. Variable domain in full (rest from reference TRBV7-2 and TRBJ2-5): GAGVSQSPSNKVTEKGKDVELRCDPISGHTALYWYRQSLGQGLEFLIYFQGNSAPDKSGLPSDRFSAERTGGSVSTLTIQRTQQEDSAVYLCASSSPRFNQETQYFGPGTRLLVL.

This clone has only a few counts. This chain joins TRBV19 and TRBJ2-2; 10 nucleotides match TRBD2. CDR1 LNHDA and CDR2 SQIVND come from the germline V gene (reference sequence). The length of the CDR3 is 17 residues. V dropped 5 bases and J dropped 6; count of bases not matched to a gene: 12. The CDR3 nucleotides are TGTGCCAGTAGTGATCCCGCTAGCGGGGGATATCCCGGGGAGCTGTTTTTT. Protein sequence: CASSDPASGGYPGELFF. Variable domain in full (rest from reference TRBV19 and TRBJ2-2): DGGITQSPKYLFRKEGQNVTLSCEQNLNHDAMYWYRQDPGQGLRLIYYSQIVNDFQKGDIAEGYSVSREKKESFPLTVTSAQKNPTAFYLCASSDPASGGYPGELFFGEGSRLTVL.

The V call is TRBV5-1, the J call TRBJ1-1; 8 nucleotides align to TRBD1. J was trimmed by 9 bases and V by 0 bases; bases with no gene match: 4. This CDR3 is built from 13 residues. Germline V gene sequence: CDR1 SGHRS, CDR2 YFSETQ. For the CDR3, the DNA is TGCGCCAGCAGCTTGGAAAGACAGGGGAAAGCTTTCTTT. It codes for CASSLERQGKAFF.

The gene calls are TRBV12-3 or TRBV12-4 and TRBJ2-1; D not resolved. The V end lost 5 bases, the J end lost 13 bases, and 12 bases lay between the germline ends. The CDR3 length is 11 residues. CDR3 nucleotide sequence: TGTGCCAGCAGTAACGGTCCACTCCAGTTCTTC. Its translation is CASSNGPLQFF.

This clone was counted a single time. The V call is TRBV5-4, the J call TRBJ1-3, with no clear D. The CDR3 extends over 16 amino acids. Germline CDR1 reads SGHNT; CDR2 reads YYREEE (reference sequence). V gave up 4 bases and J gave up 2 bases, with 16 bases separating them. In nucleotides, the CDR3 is TGTGCCAGCAGCCAGCTGGAGGGTGGGCCTGGAAACACCATATATTTT. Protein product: CASSQLEGGPGNTIYF. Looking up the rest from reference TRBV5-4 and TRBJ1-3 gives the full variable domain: ETGVTQSPTHLIKTRGQQVTLRCSSQSGHNTVSWYQQALGQGPQFIFQYYREEENGRGNFPPRFSGLQFPNYSSELNVNALELDDSALYLCASSQLEGGPGNTIYFGEGSWLTVV.

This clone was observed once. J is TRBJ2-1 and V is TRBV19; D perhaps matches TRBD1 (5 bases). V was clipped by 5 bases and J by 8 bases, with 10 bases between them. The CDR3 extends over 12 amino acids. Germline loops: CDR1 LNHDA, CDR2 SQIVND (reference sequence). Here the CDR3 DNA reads TGTGCCAGTAGTTCTCAGGGCTATGAGCAGTTCTTC. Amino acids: CASSSQGYEQFF.

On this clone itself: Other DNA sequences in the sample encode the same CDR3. This chain's CDR3 is CASSLGADTQYF. The CDR3, as DNA: TGTGCCAGCAGCTTAGGAGCAGATACGCAGTATTTT. V is TRBV7-8 and J is TRBJ2-3; D gene unclear. Germline values: CDR1 SGHVS, CDR2 FQNEAQ. The length of the CDR3 is 12 residues. The ends were cut back, 1 base at V and 4 bases at J, with 3 bases in the middle.

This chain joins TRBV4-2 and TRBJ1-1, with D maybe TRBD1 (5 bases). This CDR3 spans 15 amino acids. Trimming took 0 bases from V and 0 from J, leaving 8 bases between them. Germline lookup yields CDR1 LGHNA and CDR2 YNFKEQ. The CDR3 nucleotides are TGTGCCAGCAGCCAAGATACAGGCCTGAACACTGAAGCTTTCTTT. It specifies CASSQDTGLNTEAFF.

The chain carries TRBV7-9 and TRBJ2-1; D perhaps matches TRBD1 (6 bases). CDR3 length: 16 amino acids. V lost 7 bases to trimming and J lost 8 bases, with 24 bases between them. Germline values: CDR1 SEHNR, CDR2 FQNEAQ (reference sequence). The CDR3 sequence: CASTSGTTLGGYEQFF. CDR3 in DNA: TGTGCCAGCACATCGGGAACGACCCTTGGGGGCTATGAGCAGTTCTTC.

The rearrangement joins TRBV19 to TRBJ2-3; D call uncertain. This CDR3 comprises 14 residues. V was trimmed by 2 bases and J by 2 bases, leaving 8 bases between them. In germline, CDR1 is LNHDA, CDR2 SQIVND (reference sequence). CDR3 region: CASSIFLLTDTQYF. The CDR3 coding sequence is TGTGCCAGTAGTATATTCCTCCTCACAGATACGCAGTATTTT.

The CDR3, as DNA: TGTGCCAGCAGCTCGGGACTAGCGGGGGTGGATGGGGCCAACGTCCTGACTTTC. The encoded protein is CASSSGLAGVDGANVLTF. The chain uses TRBV5-4 and TRBJ2-6, with 14 bases matching TRBD2. The CDR3 extends over 18 amino acids. V lost 3 bases and J lost 3; bases outside the gene matches: 5. Germline assignment: CDR1 SGHNT and CDR2 YYREEE (reference sequence).

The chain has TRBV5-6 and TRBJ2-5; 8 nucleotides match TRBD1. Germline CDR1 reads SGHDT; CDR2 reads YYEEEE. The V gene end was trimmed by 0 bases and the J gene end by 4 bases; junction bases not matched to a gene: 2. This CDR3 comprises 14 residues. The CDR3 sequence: CASSLVTGVETQYF. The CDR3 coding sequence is TGTGCCAGCAGCTTGGTGACAGGGGTAGAGACCCAGTACTTC.

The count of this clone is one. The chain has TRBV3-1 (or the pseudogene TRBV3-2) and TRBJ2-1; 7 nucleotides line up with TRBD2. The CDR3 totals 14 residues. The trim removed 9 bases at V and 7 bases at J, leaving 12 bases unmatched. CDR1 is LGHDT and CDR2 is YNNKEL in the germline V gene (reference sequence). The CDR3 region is CASYWRGGRNEQFF. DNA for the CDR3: TGTGCCAGTTACTGGCGGGGAGGGAGGAATGAGCAGTTCTTC.

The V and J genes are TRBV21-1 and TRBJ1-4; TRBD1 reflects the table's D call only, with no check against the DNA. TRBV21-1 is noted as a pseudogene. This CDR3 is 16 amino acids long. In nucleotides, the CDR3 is TGTGCCAGCAGCAAAGACCAGGGTTCGGGTAATGAAAAACTGTTTTTT. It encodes CASSKDQGSGNEKLFF.

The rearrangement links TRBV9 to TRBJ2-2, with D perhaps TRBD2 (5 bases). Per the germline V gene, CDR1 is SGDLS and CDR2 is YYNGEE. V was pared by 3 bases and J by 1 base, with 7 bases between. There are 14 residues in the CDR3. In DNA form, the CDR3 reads TGTGCCAGCAGCGGTGGACTGAACACCGGGGAGCTGTTTTTT. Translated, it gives CASSGGLNTGELFF.

The CDR3 region is CASSVDFEQFF. CDR3 nucleotide sequence: TGTGCCAGTAGTGTGGACTTCGAGCAGTTCTTC. The V and J genes are TRBV19 and TRBJ2-1, with a possible D match to TRBD2 (5 bases). Between the trimmed V and J ends, which lost 5 bases and 10 bases, there was a span of 9 bases. The CDR3 sequence is 11 residues long. Germline V gene lookup returns CDR1 LNHDA and CDR2 SQIVND (reference sequence).

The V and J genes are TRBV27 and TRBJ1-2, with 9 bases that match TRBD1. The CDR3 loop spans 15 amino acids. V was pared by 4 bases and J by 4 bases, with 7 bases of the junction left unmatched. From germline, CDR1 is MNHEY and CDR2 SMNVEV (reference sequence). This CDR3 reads CASSSGTGLGYGYTF. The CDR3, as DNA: TGTGCCAGCAGTTCCGGGACAGGGCTTGGCTATGGCTACACCTTC.

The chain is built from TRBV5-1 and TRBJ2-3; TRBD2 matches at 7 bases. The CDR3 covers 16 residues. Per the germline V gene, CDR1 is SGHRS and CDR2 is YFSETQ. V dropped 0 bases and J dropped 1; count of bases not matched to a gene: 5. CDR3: CASSLGLAEGTDTQYF. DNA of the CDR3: TGCGCCAGCAGCTTGGGACTAGCCGAGGGCACAGATACGCAGTATTTT. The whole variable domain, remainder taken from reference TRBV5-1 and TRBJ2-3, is KAGVTQTPRYLIKTRGQQVTLSCSPISGHRSVSWYQQTPGQGLQFLFEYFSETQRNKGNFPGRFSGRQFSNSRSEMNVSTLELGDSALYLCASSLGLAEGTDTQYFGPGTRLTVL.

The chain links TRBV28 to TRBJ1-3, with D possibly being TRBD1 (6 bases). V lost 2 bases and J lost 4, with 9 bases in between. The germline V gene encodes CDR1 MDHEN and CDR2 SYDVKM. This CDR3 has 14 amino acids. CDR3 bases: TGTGCCAGCAGTTTAAACAGGGAAGGAAACACCATATATTTT. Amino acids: CASSLNREGNTIYF. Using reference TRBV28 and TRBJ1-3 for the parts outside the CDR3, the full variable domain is DVKVTQSSRYLVKRTGEKVFLECVQDMDHENMFWYRQDPGLGLRLIYFSYDVKMKEKGDIPEGYSVSREKKERFSLILESASTNQTSMYLCASSLNREGNTIYFGEGSWLTVV.

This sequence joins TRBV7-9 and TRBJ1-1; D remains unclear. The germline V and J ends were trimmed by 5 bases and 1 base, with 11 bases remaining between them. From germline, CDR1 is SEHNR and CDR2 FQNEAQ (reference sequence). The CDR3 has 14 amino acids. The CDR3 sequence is CASSPGPSNTEAFF. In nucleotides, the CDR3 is TGTGCCAGCAGCCCTGGCCCCTCGAACACTGAAGCTTTCTTT.

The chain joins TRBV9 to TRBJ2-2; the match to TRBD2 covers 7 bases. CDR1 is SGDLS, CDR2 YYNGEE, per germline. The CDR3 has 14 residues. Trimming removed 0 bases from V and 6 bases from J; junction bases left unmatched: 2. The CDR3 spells CASSVAGGAGELFF. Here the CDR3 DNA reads TGTGCCAGCAGCGTAGCTGGGGGGGCCGGGGAGCTGTTTTTT.

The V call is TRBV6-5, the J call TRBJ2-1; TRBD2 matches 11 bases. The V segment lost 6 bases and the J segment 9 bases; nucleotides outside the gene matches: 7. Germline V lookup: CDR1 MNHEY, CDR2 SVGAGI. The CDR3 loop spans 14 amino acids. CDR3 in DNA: TGTGCCAGCAGGCACCCCGGGACTAGCGGTGAGCAGTTCTTC. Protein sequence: CASRHPGTSGEQFF.

Here the CDR3 DNA reads TGTGCCAGCAGCTCAGAGAGGAGCGGGACCCCGAGGGCCGGGGAGCTGTTTTTT. It translates to CASSSERSGTPRAGELFF. V usage is TRBV9 and J usage is TRBJ2-2; TRBD2 matches 7 bases. Per germline, CDR1 SGDLS and CDR2 YYNGEE. There are 18 residues in the CDR3. V gave up 4 bases and J gave up 6 bases; unmatched junction bases: 18.

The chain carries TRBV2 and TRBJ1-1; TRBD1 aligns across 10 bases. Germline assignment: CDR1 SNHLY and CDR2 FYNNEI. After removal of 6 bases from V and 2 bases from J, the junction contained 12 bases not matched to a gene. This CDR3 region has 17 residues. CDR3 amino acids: CASRNVRDRGLNTEAFF. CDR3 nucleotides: TGTGCCAGCAGGAACGTCCGGGACAGGGGTCTAAACACTGAAGCTTTCTTT.

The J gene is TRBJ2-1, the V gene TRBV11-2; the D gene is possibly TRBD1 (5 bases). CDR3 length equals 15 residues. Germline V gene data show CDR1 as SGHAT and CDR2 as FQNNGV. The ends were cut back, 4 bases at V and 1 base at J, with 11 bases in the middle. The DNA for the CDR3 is TGTGCCAGCAGCTCCCAGGGTCGGTCCTACAATGAGCAGTTCTTC. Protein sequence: CASSSQGRSYNEQFF.

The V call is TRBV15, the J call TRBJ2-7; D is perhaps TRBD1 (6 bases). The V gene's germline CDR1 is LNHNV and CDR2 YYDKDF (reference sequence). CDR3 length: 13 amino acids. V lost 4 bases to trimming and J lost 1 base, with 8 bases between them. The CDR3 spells CATSTQGSYEQYF. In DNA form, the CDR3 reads TGTGCCACCAGCACACAGGGTTCCTACGAGCAGTACTTC. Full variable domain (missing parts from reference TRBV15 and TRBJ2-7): DAMVIQNPRYQVTQFGKPVTLSCSQTLNHNVMYWYQQKSSQAPKLLFHYYDKDFNNEADTPDNFQSRRPNTSFCFLDIRSPGLGDTAMYLCATSTQGSYEQYFGPGTRLTVT.